These T cell receptor beta chains were read from a single sample in a study of blood T cell repertoires in COVID-19. Profiled with immunoSEQ multiplex PCR; TCRdb holds only in-frame clones, not every one. The sample has 300,000 or so clones; roughly nine tenths are singletons. The specimen sequenced was peripheral blood. The receptors were sampled from a woman younger than 45 with COVID-19, enrolled during active disease. Both conserved end residues are part of each CDR3. The D gene is left open where the match is weak. Size is stated for part of the rows, as once, few or many counts, or as a class when the clone is expanded.

clone_size j_call d_call v_call cdr3_nt cdr3_aa
. TRBJ2-1 . TRBV19 TGTGCCAGTAGTATGGCGGGGCGGAATGAGCAGTTCTTC CASSMAGRNEQFF
. TRBJ2-3 . TRBV7-3 TGTGCCAGCAGCTTTGGGCATACAGATACGCAGTATTTT CASSFGHTDTQYF
. TRBJ1-3 . TRBV3-1/TRBV3-2 TGTGCCAGCAGCTGGACAGAGAGAAACACCATATATTTT CASSWTERNTIYF
. TRBJ2-3 TRBD2 TRBV18 TGTGCCAGCTCACCACGTCGGCGGGAGACCACAGATACGCAGTATTTT CASSPRRRETTDTQYF
. TRBJ1-4 . TRBV10-1 TGCGCCAGCAGTGGTTCAGGGAATGAAAAACTGTTTTTT CASSGSGNEKLFF
few TRBJ1-1 . TRBV2 TGTGCCAGCAGTGAACAAGTACAGCTGAACACTGAAGCTTTCTTT CASSEQVQLNTEAFF
. TRBJ1-5 . TRBV28 TGTGCCAGCAGAGGGGACACTCAGCCCCAGCATTTT CASRGDTQPQHF
. TRBJ1-2 . TRBV19 TGTGCCAGTAGTATAACCGGCGGGGCTGGCTACACCTTC CASSITGGAGYTF
once TRBJ1-5 . TRBV19 TGTGCCAGTAGTTCGTCGGGTAATCAGCCCCAGCATTTT CASSSSGNQPQHF
. TRBJ2-7 . TRBV18 TGTGCCAGCTCCGGAGGGACTTTCCTCGAGCAGTACTTC CASSGGTFLEQYF
. TRBJ2-2 . TRBV5-1 TGCGCCAGCAGCTTGGTTTTAGGGGACACCGGGGAGCTGTTTTTT CASSLVLGDTGELFF
once TRBJ1-1 . TRBV28 TGTGCCAGCAGCTTACTCCCCCAGGGGCTAGGCACTGAAGCTTTCTTT CASSLLPQGLGTEAFF
. TRBJ1-5 . TRBV27 TGTGCCAGCCCCCATTTAAGGGAGGGGTTTAATGATCAGCCCCAGCATTTT CASPHLREGFNDQPQHF
once TRBJ2-5 TRBD2 TRBV19 TGTGCCAGTACCCCGGGGACTAGCGGGAGGGAGGCCGCAGAGACCCAGTACTTC CASTPGTSGREAAETQYF
few TRBJ2-7 TRBD2 TRBV9 TGTGCCAGCAGCGTAAATAAGGCGGGAGGGCCCGGTGAGCAGTACTTC CASSVNKAGGPGEQYF
. TRBJ2-1 TRBD2 TRBV7-9 TGTGCCAGCAGTGTCGAGCGGGGCGCCAATGAGCAGTTCTTC CASSVERGANEQFF
. TRBJ1-5 TRBD1 TRBV15 TGTGCCACCAGCAGGGACAGGGTTTTCAATCAGCCCCAGCATTTT CATSRDRVFNQPQHF
once TRBJ1-1 . TRBV7-4 TGTGCCAGCAGCTTACATCTTCCGGACAGCTACACTGAAGCTTTCTTT CASSLHLPDSYTEAFF
. TRBJ1-5 . TRBV6-5 TGTGCCAGCAGGAGGACAGTTGATCAGCCCCAGCATTTT CASRRTVDQPQHF
. TRBJ2-2 . TRBV11-2 TGTGCCAGCAGCCTGATATGGGGACTCACCGGGGAGCTGTTTTTT CASSLIWGLTGELFF
. TRBJ1-4 TRBD1 TRBV5-5 TGTGCCAGCAGCCCCGATTCCTGGACAGGGGGGGACCATTTT CASSPDSWTGGDHF
once TRBJ2-1 . TRBV19 TGTGCCAGTAGTCCTACCATCCGCTATGAGCAGTTCTTC CASSPTIRYEQFF
once TRBJ2-3 TRBD2 TRBV7-2 TGTGCCAGTGGGACTAGCGGGAGGGAAACAGATACGCAGTATTTT CASGTSGRETDTQYF
once TRBJ1-1 TRBD1 TRBV5-5 TGTGCCAGCAGCAGAGACAGGGCGAACACTGAAGCTTTCTTT CASSRDRANTEAFF
. TRBJ1-4 . TRBV18 TGTGCCAGCTCAATCAGTGCAACTAATGAAAAACTGTTTTTT CASSISATNEKLFF
. TRBJ2-2 . TRBV5-1 TGCGCCAGCAGCACAACAGGCGGTACCACCGGGGAGCTGTTTTTT CASSTTGGTTGELFF
. TRBJ2-7 . TRBV5-4 TGTGCCAGCAGCTTGGATGCAGGGGGAGGCGAGCAGTACTTC CASSLDAGGGEQYF
. TRBJ2-1 TRBD2 TRBV6-5 TGTGCCAGCAGTCTCGGACTAGCGATCTACAATGAGCAGTTCTTC CASSLGLAIYNEQFF
. TRBJ2-1 . TRBV7-2 TGTGCCAGCAGCTCAAGGACTACCAACAATGAGCAGTTCTTC CASSSRTTNNEQFF
. TRBJ2-5 TRBD2 TRBV5-4 TGTGCCAGCAGCTTGGCGGGTGGCTTGGCGGGGGGAGAGACCCAGTACTTC CASSLAGGLAGGETQYF
. TRBJ1-2 TRBD1 TRBV3-1/TRBV3-2 TGTGCCACCACGGACAGGGAGAGCTATGGCTACACCTTC CATTDRESYGYTF
once TRBJ1-4 TRBD1 TRBV12-3/TRBV12-4 TGTGCCAGCAGTTTGCGACAGGGGGAAAAACTGTTTTTT CASSLRQGEKLFF
. TRBJ1-2 TRBD1 TRBV5-1 TGCGCCAGCAGCAACGGACAGGGTGATCGAGGCTACACCTTC CASSNGQGDRGYTF
. TRBJ2-3 TRBD2 TRBV6-6 TGTGCCAGGAAAGCGGGAGAGGCCCCAGATACGCAGTATTTT CARKAGEAPDTQYF
. TRBJ2-5 . TRBV19 TGTGCCAGTAGTCTCCCTGGGGGCCGGGGAGAGACCCAGTACTTC CASSLPGGRGETQYF
. TRBJ2-1 TRBD1 TRBV2 TGTGCCAGCACTTTCGGACAGGGAATTTACAATGAGCAGTTCTTC CASTFGQGIYNEQFF
. TRBJ2-7 . TRBV5-1 TGCGCCAGCAGCTGGACCGGGAAGGCGAACGAGCAGTACTTC CASSWTGKANEQYF
. TRBJ2-5 TRBD1 TRBV27 TGTGCCAGCAGTTCCCCCACTCGGACAGGGAAGTGGGAGACCCAGTACTTC CASSSPTRTGKWETQYF
once TRBJ1-6 TRBD1 TRBV28 TGTGCCAGCAGGTGGACAGGGGGCAGCAAGGGAGATTCACCCCTCCACTTT CASRWTGGSKGDSPLHF
. TRBJ2-3 . TRBV29-1 TGCAGCGTTCCGCGTCCAAGCACAGATACGCAGTATTTT CSVPRPSTDTQYF
. TRBJ2-6 . TRBV7-7 TGTGCCATCTCGTCTGGGGCCAACGTCCTGACTTTC CAISSGANVLTF
. TRBJ2-3 TRBD2 TRBV27 TGTGCCAGCAGTTTAATGACGGGAGGGGGCACAGATACGCAGTATTTT CASSLMTGGGTDTQYF
. TRBJ2-1 . TRBV4-1 TGCGCCAGCAACGAGGGGGAGGGCCTCAATGAGCAGTTCTTC CASNEGEGLNEQFF
few TRBJ2-5 TRBD1 TRBV7-9 TGTGCCAGCAGCACGGGACAGGGCCAAGAGACCCAGTACTTC CASSTGQGQETQYF
. TRBJ1-2 TRBD1 TRBV6-4 TGTGCCAGCAGTGCATCGGGACAGCCCGCCTATGGCTACACCTTC CASSASGQPAYGYTF
. TRBJ2-5 TRBD2 TRBV2 TGTGCCAGCAGACAACTAGCGGCCCCCGTGGCCCAGTACTTC CASRQLAAPVAQYF
. TRBJ2-7 . TRBV4-2 TGTGCCAGCAGCCAAGATAGAAGCTCCTACGAGCAGTACTTC CASSQDRSSYEQYF
. TRBJ1-2 . TRBV6-1 TGTGCCAGCAGTGATCAGGACCAGGGGTTTAGCGGCTACACCTTC CASSDQDQGFSGYTF
once TRBJ1-6 . TRBV18 TGTGCCAGCTCACCTGACAGGCCACCCCTCCACTTT CASSPDRPPLHF
. TRBJ1-1 . TRBV19 TGTGCCAGTAGTATAGCTGGGGGAGGGACTGAAGCTTTCTTT CASSIAGGGTEAFF
. TRBJ2-7 . TRBV2 TGTGCCAGCAGACTAGCCTACGAGCAGTACTTC CASRLAYEQYF
. TRBJ2-7 TRBD2 TRBV27 TGTGCCAGCAGTTTTCTCGGCGGGAGGGTTTACGAGCAGTACTTC CASSFLGGRVYEQYF
once TRBJ1-1 . TRBV7-2 TGTGCCAGCAGCTTAGCCCCGGGGGGCACTTTGAACACTGAAGCTTTCTTT CASSLAPGGTLNTEAFF
. TRBJ1-5 . TRBV4-1 TGCGCCAGCAGCCGACAACAGCATGACAATCAGCCCCAGCATTTT CASSRQQHDNQPQHF
. TRBJ1-3 TRBD1 TRBV7-9 TGTGCCAGCAGCTCGGACAGGGGGCCTGGAAACACCATATATTTT CASSSDRGPGNTIYF
. TRBJ1-1 TRBD1 TRBV27 TGTGCCAGCAGTTCTGTCAAGGCCGGGACAGGGAACACTGAAGCTTTCTTT CASSSVKAGTGNTEAFF
. TRBJ1-5 TRBD1 TRBV4-2 TGTGCCAGCAGCCAAGAAGGGACAGGGAATAATCAGCCCCAGCATTTT CASSQEGTGNNQPQHF